A selection of T cell receptor beta chains follows, all from one sample in a study of T cell repertoires in cytomegalovirus infection. Antigens for these TCRs are unknown. TCRdb reprocessed the reads with MiXCR, giving one entry per CDR3 protein. The sample carries 650,000 to 900,000 distinct CDR3 sequences, 30% to 35% recorded once. The specimen was cultured CD8+ T cells from PBMCs, collected from culture after CMV antigen stimulation. These receptors originate from a human donor in good health (CMV status not recorded). Some clones in this sample may be carry-over from other donors' samples. The CDR3 runs from the conserved cysteine through the conserved F or W. The order of the fields is clone size, D gene, J gene, V gene, CDR3 DNA, CDR3 protein. A D gene is named only where the DNA matches it firmly. The size field is filled for only some rows; it gives once, few, many or a size class.

clone size: -; D gene: TRBD1; J gene: TRBJ2-3; V gene: TRBV7-9; CDR3 DNA: TGTGCCAGCAGATTAAACCCGACAGGGGAGGTTACAGATACGCAGTATTTT; CDR3 protein: CASRLNPTGEVTDTQYF
clone size: -; D gene: TRBD1; J gene: TRBJ1-1; V gene: TRBV4-1; CDR3 DNA: TGCGCCAGCAGCCCATACAGGGGTACCTTGCCCACTGAAGCTTTCTTT; CDR3 protein: CASSPYRGTLPTEAFF
clone size: -; D gene: -; J gene: TRBJ1-4; V gene: TRBV19; CDR3 DNA: TGTGCCAGTAGTCGGGGGGCTGCTAATGAAAAACTGTTTTTT; CDR3 protein: CASSRGAANEKLFF
clone size: -; D gene: -; J gene: TRBJ2-3; V gene: TRBV7-6; CDR3 DNA: TGTGCCAGCAGCTTAGCAGCCGTTTCCACAGATACGCAGTATTTT; CDR3 protein: CASSLAAVSTDTQYF
clone size: -; D gene: TRBD1; J gene: TRBJ1-5; V gene: TRBV27; CDR3 DNA: TGTGCCAGCAGTTTCGGGACAGGGATGAATCAGCCCCAGCATTTT; CDR3 protein: CASSFGTGMNQPQHF
clone size: -; D gene: -; J gene: TRBJ2-1; V gene: TRBV7-9; CDR3 DNA: TGTGCCAGCAGCTTAGTCATGGCACAGTATGGGGGGCATGAGCAGTTCTTC; CDR3 protein: CASSLVMAQYGGHEQFF
clone size: many; D gene: -; J gene: TRBJ2-6; V gene: TRBV7-6; CDR3 DNA: TGTGCCAGCAGCAATCGACAGGAATCGGGCTCTGGGGCCAACGTCCTGACTTTC; CDR3 protein: CASSNRQESGSGANVLTF
clone size: -; D gene: TRBD1; J gene: TRBJ1-6; V gene: TRBV4-2; CDR3 DNA: TGTGCCAGCAGCCAAGAAAGTTCGGGACAGGGGTTTTCACCCCTCCACTTT; CDR3 protein: CASSQESSGQGFSPLHF
clone size: many; D gene: -; J gene: TRBJ2-3; V gene: TRBV7-2; CDR3 DNA: TGTGCCAGCAGCTTAGTGCAGACTCCGCCAGCAGATACGCAGTATTTT; CDR3 protein: CASSLVQTPPADTQYF
clone size: -; D gene: -; J gene: TRBJ2-7; V gene: TRBV9; CDR3 DNA: TGTGCCAGCAGCGTAGATGGTGACTACGAGCAGTACTTC; CDR3 protein: CASSVDGDYEQYF
clone size: -; D gene: TRBD2; J gene: TRBJ2-3; V gene: TRBV7-8; CDR3 DNA: TGTGCCAGCAGCTCCCCTGAGCGGGGGGCCCGAGAGGATACGCAGTATTTT; CDR3 protein: CASSSPERGAREDTQYF
clone size: many; D gene: TRBD1; J gene: TRBJ2-7; V gene: TRBV27; CDR3 DNA: TGTGCCAGCAGTGAAATTTGGCCGGGACAGGGGAGGAACGAGCAGTACTTC; CDR3 protein: CASSEIWPGQGRNEQYF
clone size: few; D gene: TRBD1; J gene: TRBJ1-4; V gene: TRBV7-9; CDR3 DNA: TGTGCCAGCAGCGGGACAGGGCTTAATGAAAAACTGTTTTTT; CDR3 protein: CASSGTGLNEKLFF
clone size: -; D gene: -; J gene: TRBJ2-3; V gene: TRBV27; CDR3 DNA: TGTGCCAGCAGCCACCGGATTGCAGATACGCAGTATTTT; CDR3 protein: CASSHRIADTQYF
clone size: -; D gene: -; J gene: TRBJ1-2; V gene: TRBV24-1; CDR3 DNA: TGTGCCACCAGTGATAACGACAGTTTTGGCTACACCTTC; CDR3 protein: CATSDNDSFGYTF
clone size: few; D gene: TRBD1; J gene: TRBJ2-5; V gene: TRBV7-9; CDR3 DNA: TGTGCCAGCAGCTCCCTCGGACAGGGGATGGGAGAGACCCAGTACTTC; CDR3 protein: CASSSLGQGMGETQYF
clone size: many; D gene: TRBD2; J gene: TRBJ2-3; V gene: TRBV12-3/TRBV12-4; CDR3 DNA: TGTGCCAGCAGTCCACTAGCGGGAGATACAGATACGCAGTATTTT; CDR3 protein: CASSPLAGDTDTQYF
clone size: -; D gene: -; J gene: TRBJ2-1; V gene: TRBV7-9; CDR3 DNA: TGTGCCAGCACCCCTAACCCGACGGGGGGCCGGGAGCAGTTCTTC; CDR3 protein: CASTPNPTGGREQFF
clone size: -; D gene: TRBD1; J gene: TRBJ2-3; V gene: TRBV28; CDR3 DNA: TGTGCCAGCAGTTTCGACAGGGTTGGCACAGATACGCAGTATTTT; CDR3 protein: CASSFDRVGTDTQYF
clone size: few; D gene: -; J gene: TRBJ1-1; V gene: TRBV27; CDR3 DNA: TGTGCCAGCACCCTTCCCGGGTCCAGTGAGTTTTTCTTT; CDR3 protein: CASTLPGSSEFFF
clone size: -; D gene: -; J gene: TRBJ2-6; V gene: TRBV28; CDR3 DNA: TGTGCCAGCAGTTTTCGGGTCGGGCTAGGGGCCAACGTCCTGACTTTC; CDR3 protein: CASSFRVGLGANVLTF
clone size: few; D gene: -; J gene: TRBJ2-3; V gene: TRBV6-5; CDR3 DNA: TGTGCCAGCACCCCCGGGGGAAGGAGGACAGATACGCAGTATTTT; CDR3 protein: CASTPGGRRTDTQYF
clone size: -; D gene: TRBD1; J gene: TRBJ1-5; V gene: TRBV12-3/TRBV12-4; CDR3 DNA: TGTGCCAGCAGTACCCGACAGGGGACTGATCAGCCCCAGCATTTT; CDR3 protein: CASSTRQGTDQPQHF
clone size: -; D gene: TRBD1; J gene: TRBJ1-1; V gene: TRBV6-1; CDR3 DNA: TGTGCCAGCAGTGAATTAAATTGGAGGACAGGGTACGCGCCGTCAACCATGAACACTGAAGCTTTCTTT; CDR3 protein: CASSELNWRTGYAPSTMNTEAFF
clone size: -; D gene: -; J gene: TRBJ1-4; V gene: TRBV27; CDR3 DNA: TGTGCCAGCAGTCAGCGGGGGGGGGTTGAAAAACTGTTTTTT; CDR3 protein: CASSQRGGVEKLFF
clone size: -; D gene: -; J gene: TRBJ1-1; V gene: TRBV4-3; CDR3 DNA: TGCGCCAGCAGTCCGGGCTACAAGAACACTGAAGCTTTCTTT; CDR3 protein: CASSPGYKNTEAFF
clone size: -; D gene: TRBD2; J gene: TRBJ2-1; V gene: TRBV12-3/TRBV12-4; CDR3 DNA: TGTGCCAGCAACCTTGCCGGGGAGGGCAATGAGCAGTTCTTC; CDR3 protein: CASNLAGEGNEQFF
clone size: -; D gene: TRBD1; J gene: TRBJ1-5; V gene: TRBV19; CDR3 DNA: TGTGCCAGTAGTCGACAGGGACTCTATCAGCCCCAGCATTTT; CDR3 protein: CASSRQGLYQPQHF
clone size: many; D gene: -; J gene: TRBJ1-5; V gene: TRBV11-1; CDR3 DNA: TGTGCCAGCAGCTTAACAAGTGGTCAGCCCCAGCATTTT; CDR3 protein: CASSLTSGQPQHF
clone size: -; D gene: TRBD2; J gene: TRBJ2-3; V gene: TRBV6-2/TRBV6-3; CDR3 DNA: TGTGCCAGCAGTTACTTGGGGGAAGCGGGGCCAGATACGCAGTATTTT; CDR3 protein: CASSYLGEAGPDTQYF
clone size: -; D gene: TRBD1; J gene: TRBJ1-2; V gene: TRBV5-3; CDR3 DNA: TGTGCCAGTAGAGCAGGGGGCGGCTACACCTTC; CDR3 protein: CASRAGGGYTF
clone size: -; D gene: -; J gene: TRBJ2-3; V gene: TRBV29-1; CDR3 DNA: TGCAGCGTTGGCTTGCGGGGGCCTCTCCCGGGCACAGATACGCAGTATTTT; CDR3 protein: CSVGLRGPLPGTDTQYF
clone size: -; D gene: -; J gene: TRBJ2-3; V gene: TRBV9; CDR3 DNA: TGTGCCAGCACCTCAGTGGGAGGTCCCACAGATACGCAGTATTTT; CDR3 protein: CASTSVGGPTDTQYF
clone size: -; D gene: -; J gene: TRBJ1-1; V gene: TRBV9; CDR3 DNA: TGTGCCAGCAGCGGAGGGGAGGCGAACACTGAAGCTTTCTTT; CDR3 protein: CASSGGEANTEAFF
clone size: -; D gene: -; J gene: TRBJ1-2; V gene: TRBV2; CDR3 DNA: TGTGCCAGCAGTGAACCTGGGAATGAGAGTGGCTACACCTTC; CDR3 protein: CASSEPGNESGYTF